These 14 T cell receptor beta chains share one sample of origin, sequenced in a study of cytomegalovirus exposure and HLA in healthy donors. The repertoire was sequenced with immunoSEQ multiplex PCR; TCRdb's copy has only in-frame clones and lacks some. In the table there are approximately 200,000 clones, about 90% of which are singletons. The sequencing sample was made of PBMCs. These TCRs come from a woman aged 18 to 35 in good health and CMV-seronegative.

The chain recombines TRBV2 with TRBJ2-2; D perhaps matches TRBD2 (7 bases). The germline V gene has CDR1 SNHLY and CDR2 FYNNEI. This CDR3 spans 15 amino acids. The V gene lost 7 bases and the J gene lost 6 bases, with 18 bases spanning the gap. The CDR3 spells CASISGRGLSGELFF. The CDR3 bases are TGTGCCAGCATAAGCGGGCGGGGGCTCTCCGGGGAGCTGTTTTTT.

This clone was seen a handful of times. The V and J genes are TRBV5-6 and TRBJ2-5; tentative D call: TRBD1 (5 bases). The germline V gene has CDR1 SGHDT and CDR2 YYEEEE. The CDR3 contains 14 residues. The ends were cut back, 0 bases at V and 2 bases at J, with 8 bases in the middle. This CDR3 reads CASSLGQQQETQYF. CDR3 nucleotide sequence: TGTGCCAGCAGCTTGGGACAGCAACAAGAGACCCAGTACTTC.

The chain uses TRBV11-2 and TRBJ1-1, with D uncertain. Germline V lookup: CDR1 SGHAT, CDR2 FQNNGV. Trimming shortened V by 1 base and J by 7 bases, and 10 bases separated the two germline ends. This CDR3 contains 13 residues. CDR3 nucleotides: TGTGCCAGCAGCTTAGGCCAGAATGATGAAGCTTTCTTT. This codes for CASSLGQNDEAFF. Complete variable domain (other parts from reference TRBV11-2 and TRBJ1-1): EAGVAQSPRYKIIEKRQSVAFWCNPISGHATLYWYQQILGQGPKLLIQFQNNGVVDDSQLPKDRFSAERLKGVDSTLKIQPAKLEDSAVYLCASSLGQNDEAFFGQGTRLTVV.

V usage is TRBV7-2 and J usage is TRBJ2-2; 12 positions agree with TRBD2. Unmatched junction bases numbered 13, after V lost 1 base and J lost 16 bases. The germline V gene encodes CDR1 SGHTA and CDR2 FQGNSA. The CDR3 is 16 amino acids. The DNA for the CDR3 is TGTGCCAGCAGCTTAGGGGTGCTAGCGGGAGGGCCGGGGCCGTTTTTT. This encodes CASSLGVLAGGPGPFF.

The V call is TRBV27, the J call TRBJ2-1; D unclear. Germline CDR1 MNHEY, CDR2 SMNVEV (reference sequence). Trimming took 2 bases from V and 3 from J, leaving 5 bases between them. The CDR3 runs to 13 residues. CDR3 in DNA: TGTGCCAGCAGTTTAACTATCTACAATGAGCAGTTCTTC. Protein product: CASSLTIYNEQFF.

The rearrangement joins TRBV5-4 to TRBJ2-7; 7 bases line up with TRBD2. J lost 8 bases, V lost 2 bases, and 13 bases had no gene match. The CDR3 is made up of 15 amino acids. Germline assignment: CDR1 SGHNT and CDR2 YYREEE (reference sequence). Here the CDR3 DNA reads TGTGCCAGCAGCTTAGCCGGGACCGCTAGCGGAAAGCAGTACTTC. Translation gives CASSLAGTASGKQYF.

The chain is built from TRBV4-1 and TRBJ2-1; 8 bases map to TRBD2. Germline trimming cut 4 bases from V and 12 bases from J; bases unmatched to any gene: 11. Per the germline V gene, CDR1 is MGHRA and CDR2 is YSYEKL. This CDR3 has 14 amino acids. The CDR3 DNA sequence: TGCGCCAGCAGCCCGACGCCGACTAGCGATAGGCAGTTCTTC. Protein: CASSPTPTSDRQFF.

This clone was counted between two and nine times. This chain joins TRBV4-2 and TRBJ2-1; 7 bases fit TRBD2. The CDR3 has 14 residues. Per the germline V gene, CDR1 is LGHNA and CDR2 is YNFKEQ. Unmatched junction bases numbered 1, after V lost 1 base and J lost 4 bases. Written as DNA, the CDR3 is TGTGCCAGCAGCCAAGGAGCGGGATACAATGAGCAGTTCTTC. It is translated as CASSQGAGYNEQFF.

This clone is a singleton in its sample. The chain couples TRBV4-3 to TRBJ2-2, with a tentative D call TRBD2 (6 bases). This CDR3 comprises 16 residues. The V gene's germline CDR1 is LGHNA and CDR2 YSLEER. V was shortened by 0 bases and J by 1 base, with 9 bases between the two germline ends. The CDR3 here is CASSQDSGENTGELFF. For the CDR3, the DNA is TGCGCCAGCAGCCAAGATAGCGGAGAGAACACCGGGGAGCTGTTTTTT.

The chain has TRBV19 and TRBJ2-5; TRBD1 aligns across 10 bases. CDR1 and CDR2 (germline): LNHDA, SQIVND (reference sequence). This CDR3 spans 15 amino acids. V trimming: 4 bases; J trimming: 5 bases; junction bases outside the gene matches: 7. CDR3 loop: CASSKGTGDQETQYF. CDR3 nucleotide sequence: TGTGCCAGTAGTAAAGGGACAGGGGATCAGGAGACCCAGTACTTC.

The chain recombines TRBV10-3 with TRBJ2-3; 9 nucleotides line up with TRBD1. J was trimmed by 1 base and V by 2 bases; bases with no gene match: 1. CDR1 ENHRY and CDR2 SYGVKD come from the germline V gene. The CDR3 is 15 amino acids. This CDR3 is CAISERTGGTDTQYF. Written as DNA, the CDR3 is TGTGCCATCAGTGAGAGGACAGGGGGCACAGATACGCAGTATTTT.

This clone was counted once. The chain recombines TRBV5-1 with TRBJ1-1; D not certain. The V gene's germline CDR1 is SGHRS and CDR2 YFSETQ. The CDR3 loop spans 13 amino acids. Between the trimmed V and J ends, which lost 2 bases and 4 bases, there was a span of 9 bases. The CDR3 loop is CASSFGFGTEAFF. CDR3 DNA: TGCGCCAGCAGCTTTGGTTTCGGCACTGAAGCTTTCTTT.

About this clone itself: An end of the junction does not agree with germline; a read error may underlie this. The rearrangement uses TRBV5-4 and TRBJ2-7; TRBD1 agrees at 8 bases. This CDR3 comprises 15 residues. Germline V gene lookup returns CDR1 SGHNT and CDR2 YYREEE (reference sequence). This CDR3 reads CASSDRQGISYEQCF. The CDR3 DNA reads as TGTGCCAGCAGCGATCGACAGGGGATATCCTACGAGCAGTGCTTC.

This chain connects TRBV27 to TRBJ2-5; 10 bases are a match to TRBD1. J gave up 1 base and V 3 bases, and 5 bases lay outside the gene matches. CDR3 length equals 16 residues. Looked up from germline, CDR1 is MNHEY and CDR2 is SMNVEV (reference sequence). The CDR3 region is CASSLTGGGPQETQYF. The CDR3 bases are TGTGCCAGCAGTTTGACAGGGGGCGGACCCCAAGAGACCCAGTACTTC.